The 19 T cell receptor beta chains below all came from one sample that was sequenced in a study of T cells in Graves' hyperthyroidism and ophthalmopathy. Amplification of TCR beta CDR3 regions was performed using RNA transcripts as template. The HTBI primer set drove a first-round RT-PCR of the TCR CDR3. From the multiplex PCR reads, TCRdb called clonotypes with MiXCR, one entry per CDR3 protein. The table includes approximately 30,000 distinct CDR3 sequences, under 65% detected once. The sample was blood. These receptors were taken from a woman between 40 and 50 years old with Graves' ophthalmopathy.

Here the CDR3 reads CATRRTGENYGYTF. DNA of the CDR3: TGTGCCACTCGTAGGACAGGGGAAAACTATGGCTACACCTTC. V usage is TRBV15 and J usage is TRBJ1-2; 9 bases are shared with TRBD1. The germline V gene encodes CDR1 LNHNV and CDR2 YYDKDF (reference sequence). CDR3 length equals 14 residues. Losses at the gene ends were 9 bases for V and 2 bases for J; bases not matched to a gene: 7.

Regarding this clonotype: One end of the junction does not line up with germline, which may come from a read error. The chain carries TRBV19 and TRBJ2-2; D unclear. Germline V gene sequence: CDR1 LNHDA, CDR2 SQIVND (reference sequence). The CDR3 has 15 residues. The chain's CDR3 is CASSFENPNAGELFF. In nucleotides, the CDR3 is TGCGCCAGCAGCTTCGAGAATCCGAACGCCGGGGAGCTGTTTTTT.

The sample holds many counts of this clonotype. J is TRBJ2-7 and V is TRBV28, with D unclear. The germline V and J ends were trimmed by 2 bases and 3 bases, with 8 bases remaining between them. This CDR3 has 13 residues. CDR1 and CDR2 from the germline V gene are MDHEN and SYDVKM. The chain's CDR3 is CASSLQARYEQYF. The CDR3 DNA sequence: TGTGCCAGCAGTTTACAGGCCCGCTACGAGCAGTACTTC.

The chain has TRBV7-2 and TRBJ2-5, with TRBD1 matching 7 bases. V lost 2 bases, J lost 5 bases, and 2 bases stayed unmatched. The CDR3 sequence is 13 residues long. CDR1 and CDR2 (germline): SGHTA, FQGNSA. CDR3 DNA sequence: TGTGCCAGCAGCTTATTGACAGGGGAGACCCAGTACTTC. Residues: CASSLLTGETQYF.

This clonotype has ten or more counts. This rearrangement joins TRBV5-6 to TRBJ2-1, with D tentatively TRBD1 (6 bases). The germline V gene has CDR1 SGHDT and CDR2 YYEEEE. The CDR3 is made up of 13 amino acids. V lost 0 bases and J lost 13, with 14 bases in between. CDR3 sequence reads: CASSLAPQGKQFF. The CDR3 region has the DNA TGTGCCAGCAGCTTGGCCCCGCAGGGGAAACAGTTCTTC.

The chain links TRBV11-3 to TRBJ2-3; 11 bases are shared with TRBD2. The CDR3 sequence is 16 residues long. Germline V lookup: CDR1 SGHNT, CDR2 YENEEA. With V trimmed by 2 bases and J by 11 bases, 12 bases remained unmatched. As DNA, the CDR3 is TGTGCCAGCAGCTTACGAGGGACTAGCGGATACAATGAGCAGTATTTT. This sequence encodes CASSLRGTSGYNEQYF.

The J gene is TRBJ1-4, the V gene TRBV13; TRBD1 is a possible D gene (5 bases). Germline lookup yields CDR1 PRHDT and CDR2 FYEKMQ (reference sequence). The CDR3 covers 13 residues. Trimming shortened V by 3 bases and J by 10 bases, and 12 bases separated the two germline ends. The CDR3 reads CASSFGAYGKLFF. The CDR3 DNA follows: TGTGCCAGCAGCTTTGGGGCATATGGAAAACTGTTTTTT.

This clonotype is labeled as medium-sized. The chain is built from TRBV9 and TRBJ2-1, with D perhaps being TRBD1 or TRBD2 (5 bases each). The CDR3 contains 14 residues. Germline CDR1 and CDR2: SGDLS and YYNGEE. V lost 3 bases to trimming and J lost 4 bases, with 11 bases between them. CDR3 amino acids: CASSDGTNYNEQFF. CDR3 sequence (DNA): TGTGCCAGCAGCGACGGGACCAATTACAATGAGCAGTTCTTC.

The chain uses TRBV7-9 and TRBJ1-1, with D maybe TRBD1 (5 bases). The CDR3 runs 11 residues. Trimming left V 8 bases short and J 9 bases short, with 13 bases between. Per the germline V gene, CDR1 is SEHNR and CDR2 is FQNEAQ (reference sequence). CDR3 DNA sequence: TGTGCCAGCGGCCCCGAGGGGCAAGCTTTCTTT. Its translation is CASGPEGQAFF.

This clonotype was recorded at least ten times. A much more abundant neighbour one base away suggests this may be a read error. The chain uses TRBV12-3 or TRBV12-4 and TRBJ2-3; D is undetermined. Trimming left V 3 bases short and J 3 bases short, with 7 bases between. The CDR3 runs 13 residues. The CDR3 spells CASSLGLTDTQYF. The CDR3 nucleotides are TGTGCCAGCAGTTTGGGTCTGACAGATACGCAGTATTTT.

This clonotype was seen ten or more times. The chain carries TRBV11-1 and TRBJ1-6, with D possibly TRBD1 on 5 matching bases. The CDR3 is 15 residues long. The germline V gene encodes CDR1 SGHAT and CDR2 FQDESV (reference sequence). Trimming removed 3 bases at V and 2 bases at J, with 8 bases between. CDR3 sequence: CASSLGRTYNSPLHF. CDR3 nucleotides: TGTGCCAGCAGCTTGGGACGGACCTATAATTCACCCCTCCACTTT.

This clonotype came up many times. V gene TRBV6-5 combines with J gene TRBJ2-2; 10 bases line up with TRBD1. CDR1 is MNHEY, CDR2 SVGAGI, per germline. Trimming took 5 bases from V and 4 from J; bases not matched to a gene: 7. The CDR3 has 16 residues. The CDR3 coding sequence is TGTGCCAGCAGTGACCCGGGACAGGGGATCACCGGGGAGCTGTTTTTT. Encoded protein: CASSDPGQGITGELFF.

By share, this clonotype counts as medium-sized (0.01 to 0.1%). The V and J genes are TRBV7-6 and TRBJ1-2; a weak D match, TRBD1 (6 bases). Germline V CDR1 and CDR2: SGHVS, FNYEAQ. The CDR3 contains 16 residues. The germline V and J ends were trimmed by 5 bases and 0 bases, with 16 bases remaining between them. This CDR3 reads CASSVLGGSPNYGYTF. CDR3 coding DNA: TGTGCCAGCAGCGTACTAGGGGGTTCCCCTAACTATGGCTACACCTTC.

This clonotype was observed at least ten times. The chain recombines TRBV5-6 with TRBJ1-3; D remains unclear. V lost 0 bases and J 0 bases, leaving 7 bases between the germline ends. CDR3 length: 15 amino acids. Per germline, CDR1 SGHDT and CDR2 YYEEEE. The CDR3 is CASSLGAVSGNTIYF. CDR3 DNA: TGTGCCAGCAGCTTGGGCGCAGTCTCTGGAAACACCATATATTTT.

The chain uses TRBV24-1 and TRBJ2-1; 10 nucleotides align to TRBD2. This CDR3 comprises 16 residues. Germline trimming cut 7 bases from V and 2 bases from J; bases unmatched to any gene: 7. The germline V gene has CDR1 KGHDR and CDR2 SFDVKD. The CDR3 loop is CATRGSGGTTYNEQFF. The CDR3 nucleotides are TGTGCCACCAGGGGTAGCGGGGGGACAACCTACAATGAGCAGTTCTTC.

This clonotype was seen ten or more times. The chain carries TRBV19 and TRBJ2-1; D uncertain. The CDR3 extends over 15 amino acids. With 3 bases removed from V and 2 bases from J, the gap between germline ends came to 11 bases. CDR1 LNHDA and CDR2 SQIVND come from the germline V gene (reference sequence). CDR3 sequence reads: CASSILVEPYNEQFF. CDR3 DNA sequence: TGTGCCAGTAGTATTTTGGTAGAACCCTACAATGAGCAGTTCTTC. Full variable domain (remainder filled in from reference TRBV19 and TRBJ2-1): DGGITQSPKYLFRKEGQNVTLSCEQNLNHDAMYWYRQDPGQGLRLIYYSQIVNDFQKGDIAEGYSVSREKKESFPLTVTSAQKNPTAFYLCASSILVEPYNEQFFGPGTRLTVL.

The chain joins TRBV20-1 to TRBJ2-7, with D perhaps matching TRBD1 or TRBD2 (5 bases each). This CDR3 contains 11 residues. V was shortened by 3 bases and J by 7 bases, with 10 bases between the two germline ends. CDR1 is DFQATT, CDR2 SNEGSKA, per germline (reference sequence). The CDR3 DNA reads TGCAGTGCTAGCTCCGGGACGGAGCAGTACTTC. Protein: CSASSGTEQYF.

This clonotype was picked up many times. J is TRBJ2-7 and V is TRBV10-1; D is unresolved. With 0 bases removed from V and 7 bases from J, the gap between germline ends came to 10 bases. The V gene's germline CDR1 is WNHNN and CDR2 SYGVQD (reference sequence). The length of the CDR3 is 13 residues. The CDR3 loop is CASSESAAPEQYF. The DNA for the CDR3 is TGCGCCAGCAGTGAGTCGGCCGCCCCGGAGCAGTACTTC.

In its sample, this clonotype was seen a few times. At one boundary the junction diverges from the germline segment, which might be a read error. This chain uses TRBV7-8 with TRBJ1-1; 10 bases map to TRBD1. The CDR3 has 10 amino acids. CDR1 SGHVS and CDR2 FQNEAQ come from the germline V gene. The CDR3 sequence: CASSSRDRGF. Written as DNA, the CDR3 is TGTGCCAGCAGCTCGCGGGACAGGGGATTT.